This T cell receptor (beta chain) was retrieved from a study of blood T cell repertoires in COVID-19. Study background: Sites across the United States, Italy and Spain contributed samples from acute and convalescent COVID-19. PBMCs, B-cell-depleted T cells, or T cells were the source of the cDNA or gDNA that made up the material.

Comment on this clone: This CDR3 is also generated by other DNA sequences in the sample.

In the authors' methods: Researchers report that nucleated cell counts were estimated from reference gene primer amplification. Using immunoSEQ multiplex PCR, the repertoire was profiled, and TCRdb retains in-frame clones only, with some absent. Clone size and V and J calls were adopted from that table, with D and trimming inferred from the DNA. In the table there are fewer than 250,000 clones, about four fifths of which are singletons. From germline, CDR1 is LNHDA and CDR2 SQIVND (reference sequence). This CDR3 is 13 amino acids long. The V and J ends lost 5 bases and 1 base respectively, with 8 bases between them.

The genes are TRBV19 and TRBJ1-1; D unresolved. The receptor's source is an older woman with acute or convalescent COVID-19. Sequencing input: peripheral blood. The CDR3, as DNA: TGTGCCAGTAGTCCAGGTCCGAACACTGAAGCTTTCTTT. Amino acid sequence: CASSPGPNTEAFF. The whole variable domain, filled in from reference TRBV19 and TRBJ1-1, reads DGGITQSPKYLFRKEGQNVTLSCEQNLNHDAMYWYRQDPGQGLRLIYYSQIVNDFQKGDIAEGYSVSREKKESFPLTVTSAQKNPTAFYLCASSPGPNTEAFFGQGTRLTVV.